The 30 T cell receptor beta chains in this list originate from one sample, sequenced in a study of T cell responses to AZD1222 COVID-19 vaccine. The protocol was immunoSEQ multiplex PCR, while the TCRdb copy is restricted to in-frame clones and leaves out a portion. The sample has 150,000 or so clones; more than 90% are singletons. Here the sequenced sample was peripheral blood, taken on day 0 of AZD1222 vaccination. The receptors were gathered from an adult in good health.

V is TRBV5-1 and J is TRBJ2-4; D call uncertain. V shed 0 bases and J shed 4 bases, with 11 bases lying between them. Germline values: CDR1 SGHRS, CDR2 YFSETQ. This CDR3 is built from 15 residues. The CDR3 protein is CASSLGQYPKNIQYF. The DNA for the CDR3 is TGCGCCAGCAGCTTGGGGCAGTACCCTAAAAACATTCAGTACTTC. The entire variable domain, with the rest obtained from reference TRBV5-1 and TRBJ2-4, is as follows: KAGVTQTPRYLIKTRGQQVTLSCSPISGHRSVSWYQQTPGQGLQFLFEYFSETQRNKGNFPGRFSGRQFSNSRSEMNVSTLELGDSALYLCASSLGQYPKNIQYFGAGTRLSVL.

The chain links TRBV5-4 to TRBJ1-2; 7 nucleotides agree with TRBD1. Trimming took 4 bases from V and 3 from J; bases not matched to a gene: 18. The length of the CDR3 is 18 residues. CDR1 is SGHNT and CDR2 is YYREEE in the germline V gene (reference sequence). The CDR3 here is CASSPGGQVGISDYGYTF. In nucleotides, the CDR3 is TGTGCCAGCAGCCCAGGGGGGCAGGTGGGGATCTCTGACTATGGCTACACCTTC.

The rearrangement uses TRBV29-1 and TRBJ1-1; D is perhaps TRBD1 (5 bases). The CDR3 spans 13 residues. Germline V gene sequence: CDR1 SQVTM, CDR2 ANQGSEA. Trimming stripped 3 bases from V and 4 bases from J, with 12 bases between. CDR3 nucleotides: TGCAGCGTTGAGAGCAGGGCGCTCACTGAAGCTTTCTTT. Translation gives CSVESRALTEAFF.

The CDR3, as DNA: TGTGCCAGTAGTACTCAGGGGTACGGCTACACCTTC. Translation gives CASSTQGYGYTF. The chain couples TRBV19 to TRBJ1-2; TRBD1 might be the D (6 bases). The CDR3 contains 12 residues. V was clipped by 4 bases and J by 8 bases, with 11 bases between them. The germline V gene has CDR1 LNHDA and CDR2 SQIVND (reference sequence).

The rearrangement links TRBV7-8 to TRBJ2-7, with D tentatively TRBD2 (5 bases). The CDR3 has 14 amino acids. V shed 2 bases and J shed 4 bases, with 12 bases lying between them. Germline loops: CDR1 SGHVS, CDR2 FQNEAQ. The CDR3 DNA sequence: TGTGCCAGCAGCTTATCGGCGGGCGCGTACGAGCAGTACTTC. This codes for CASSLSAGAYEQYF.

V usage is TRBV19 and J usage is TRBJ2-7; D is unresolved. The CDR3 is made up of 13 amino acids. The ends were cut back, 2 bases at V and 3 bases at J, with 8 bases in the middle. The germline gives CDR1 LNHDA, CDR2 SQIVND (reference sequence). The CDR3 bases are TGTGCCAGTAGTATAAGGCTCTACTACGAGCAGTACTTC. Translating it yields CASSIRLYYEQYF.

V is TRBV10-3 and J is TRBJ1-4, with 8 bases lining up with TRBD1. The V and J ends lost 1 base and 8 bases, in that order; junction bases with no gene match: 9. In germline, CDR1 is ENHRY, CDR2 SYGVKD. The CDR3 covers 16 residues. The CDR3 sequence is CAISELTGTGHEKLFF. As DNA, the CDR3 is TGTGCCATCAGTGAGTTGACCGGGACAGGCCACGAAAAACTGTTTTTT.

The CDR3 region is CASSPGRYEQYF. The CDR3 DNA reads as TGTGCCAGCTCACCAGGACGGTACGAGCAGTACTTC. The chain recombines TRBV18 with TRBJ2-7; D unclear. V gave up 2 bases and J gave up 4 bases, with 6 bases separating them. The CDR3 runs 12 residues. Per the germline V gene, CDR1 is KGHSH and CDR2 is LQKENI.

The chain combines TRBV6-5 with TRBJ1-6; 9 nucleotides align to TRBD1. The CDR3 sequence is 13 residues long. Germline values: CDR1 MNHEY, CDR2 SVGAGI. V dropped 6 bases and J dropped 10; count of bases not matched to a gene: 4. CDR3 in amino acids: CASRGQGLSPLHF. Written as DNA, the CDR3 is TGTGCCAGCAGGGGACAGGGACTCTCACCCCTCCACTTT.

This clone was recorded only once. The CDR3 loop is CASSYSSSPLYGYTF. The CDR3 DNA sequence: TGTGCCAGCAGCTACAGTTCATCCCCCCTCTATGGCTACACCTTC. This rearrangement joins TRBV7-9 to TRBJ1-2; no firm D call. The CDR3 totals 15 residues. The germline V gene encodes CDR1 SEHNR and CDR2 FQNEAQ (reference sequence). Trimming took off 4 bases at V and 4 bases at J, with 16 bases between the two ends.

This chain links TRBV29-1 with TRBJ2-3, with 7 bases aligning to TRBD1. Germline V lookup: CDR1 SQVTM, CDR2 ANQGSEA. This CDR3 is built from 13 residues. V was pared by 6 bases and J by 3 bases, with 6 bases of the junction left unmatched. The CDR3 loop is CSVAARGTDTQYF. The CDR3 DNA reads as TGCAGCGTCGCGGCCAGGGGGACAGATACGCAGTATTTT.

As DNA, the CDR3 is TGTGCCAGCAGGTTACGGACAGATGTCACCGGGGAGCTGTTTTTT. Its protein is CASRLRTDVTGELFF. This chain joins TRBV2 and TRBJ2-2; D is possibly TRBD1 (6 bases). The germline gives CDR1 SNHLY, CDR2 FYNNEI. The length of the CDR3 is 15 residues. Trimming stripped 6 bases from V and 4 bases from J, with 15 bases between.

The rearrangement uses TRBV30 and TRBJ1-4; D remains ambiguous. This CDR3 is built from 13 residues. Deletions cut 0 bases from V and 6 bases from J, with 8 bases between. Germline V gene lookup returns CDR1 GTSNPN and CDR2 SVGIG (reference sequence). As DNA, the CDR3 is TGTGCCTGGAGTGTACAGCGGGATGAAAAACTGTTTTTT. Residues: CAWSVQRDEKLFF.

This clone was observed a single time. The genes are TRBV14 and TRBJ1-1; a possible D gene is TRBD1 (5 bases). CDR1 is SGHDN and CDR2 is FVKESK in the germline V gene. The V gene lost 5 bases and the J gene lost 3 bases, with 13 bases spanning the gap. The CDR3 is 14 residues long. The DNA of the CDR3 is TGTGCCAGCAGCGTCCAGGGTAGGGACACTGAAGCTTTCTTT. Translation: CASSVQGRDTEAFF.

The chain employs TRBV7-9 and TRBJ2-7; D tentatively fits TRBD1 or TRBD2 (5 bases each). The length of the CDR3 is 16 residues. V lost 0 bases, J lost 4 bases, and 16 bases lay in between. Germline CDR1 reads SEHNR; CDR2 reads FQNEAQ (reference sequence). The CDR3 DNA follows: TGTGCCAGCAGCTTAGCGTCCGGGACGGCTGCATACGAGCAGTACTTC. Translated, it gives CASSLASGTAAYEQYF.

The chain recombines TRBV2 with TRBJ2-2; D is undetermined. Germline CDR1 is SNHLY and CDR2 is FYNNEI. CDR3 size: 13 residues. V was trimmed by 0 bases and J by 8 bases, leaving 7 bases between them. CDR3 residues: CASSEALRGELFF. CDR3 sequence (DNA): TGTGCCAGCAGTGAAGCGCTTCGGGGGGAGCTGTTTTTT.

This clone was observed a single time. The rearrangement links TRBV5-1 to TRBJ1-1, with D maybe TRBD1 (5 bases). V lost 1 base and J 3 bases, leaving 19 bases between the germline ends. The germline V gene has CDR1 SGHRS and CDR2 YFSETQ. This CDR3 contains 17 residues. This CDR3 reads CASSLMVPLGRDTEAFF. The CDR3 DNA sequence: TGCGCCAGCAGCTTGATGGTCCCACTGGGGCGGGACACTGAAGCTTTCTTT.

The rearrangement links TRBV12-5 to TRBJ1-1, with D perhaps TRBD1 (5 bases). The CDR3 totals 14 residues. Trimming cost V 8 bases and J 4 bases, with 17 bases left between them. Germline assignment: CDR1 LGHNT and CDR2 FRNRAP. CDR3 sequence (DNA): TGTGCTAGTAGCCCAGAGGGCAGGGTCACTGAAGCTTTCTTT. It encodes CASSPEGRVTEAFF.

This clone has a single count. This chain links TRBV5-1 with TRBJ2-3; 9 bases align to TRBD1. Trimming took 4 bases from V and 3 from J; bases not matched to a gene: 6. The CDR3 spans 15 residues. Per the germline V gene, CDR1 is SGHRS and CDR2 is YFSETQ. The CDR3 protein is CASSIRDRATDTQYF. CDR3 bases: TGCGCCAGCAGCATCCGGGACAGGGCAACAGATACGCAGTATTTT.

This chain links TRBV11-2 with TRBJ1-1; D not resolved. Trimming cost V 3 bases and J 1 base, with 6 bases left between them. CDR3 length: 13 residues. Germline-derived CDR1 and CDR2 are SGHAT and FQNNGV. The chain's CDR3 is CASSFVRNTEAFF. The CDR3 DNA follows: TGTGCCAGCAGCTTCGTAAGGAACACTGAAGCTTTCTTT.

This rearrangement joins TRBV9 to TRBJ2-5, with TRBD1 identical over 7 bases. The J segment lost 1 base and the V segment lost 1 base, leaving 10 bases of the junction unmatched. CDR3 length: 17 residues. The germline V gene has CDR1 SGDLS and CDR2 YYNGEE. The CDR3, as DNA: TGTGCCAGCAGCGTACGAAGTGGACAGGCCGGCCAAGAGACCCAGTACTTC. It yields the protein CASSVRSGQAGQETQYF.

The V gene is TRBV9, the J gene TRBJ1-1; D possibly corresponds to TRBD1 (5 bases). This CDR3 has 15 amino acids. Between the trimmed V and J ends, which lost 2 bases and 3 bases, there was a span of 14 bases. The germline gives CDR1 SGDLS, CDR2 YYNGEE. The CDR3 is CASSVGAGGYTEAFF. The CDR3 DNA reads as TGTGCCAGCAGCGTCGGGGCCGGGGGTTACACTGAAGCTTTCTTT.

The chain employs TRBV29-1 and TRBJ2-5, with a weak D call TRBD2 (6 bases). This CDR3 spans 12 amino acids. In germline, CDR1 is SQVTM, CDR2 ANQGSEA. V lost 3 bases and J lost 5, with 10 bases in between. CDR3 protein: CSVDPRGETQYF. CDR3 sequence (DNA): TGCAGCGTTGATCCACGGGGGGAGACCCAGTACTTC.

The V and J genes are TRBV20-1 and TRBJ1-1, with D unresolved. This CDR3 is 13 amino acids long. CDR1 is DFQATT and CDR2 is SNEGSKA in the germline V gene (reference sequence). Trimming stripped 3 bases from V and 5 bases from J, with 13 bases between. CDR3 nucleotides: TGCAGTGCTAGTGCCCGGGAAGGAACTGAAGCTTTCTTT. Protein sequence: CSASAREGTEAFF.

The V gene is TRBV7-2, the J gene TRBJ2-1; D remains unclear. V dropped 2 bases and J dropped 3 bases, with 11 bases sitting between them. CDR1 is SGHTA, CDR2 FQGNSA, per germline. The CDR3 has 15 amino acids. DNA of the CDR3: TGTGCCAGCAGCTTATCCCCTCGTGGCTACAATGAGCAGTTCTTC. Protein: CASSLSPRGYNEQFF.

The rearrangement joins TRBV19 to TRBJ2-1; 15 nucleotides agree with TRBD2. The CDR3 runs to 16 residues. Looked up from germline, CDR1 is LNHDA and CDR2 is SQIVND (reference sequence). The ends lost 0 bases at V and 9 bases at J; junction bases unmatched: 3. The CDR3 is CASSIDWGLAGGEQFF. The CDR3 bases are TGTGCCAGTAGTATAGACTGGGGACTAGCGGGAGGTGAGCAGTTCTTC. The variable domain in full, completed from reference TRBV19 and TRBJ2-1, reads DGGITQSPKYLFRKEGQNVTLSCEQNLNHDAMYWYRQDPGQGLRLIYYSQIVNDFQKGDIAEGYSVSREKKESFPLTVTSAQKNPTAFYLCASSIDWGLAGGEQFFGPGTRLTVL.

The V and J genes are TRBV5-4 and TRBJ2-7, with a tentative D call TRBD2 (6 bases). Per germline, CDR1 SGHNT and CDR2 YYREEE (reference sequence). V dropped 6 bases and J dropped 0 bases, with 19 bases sitting between them. The CDR3 runs to 16 residues. DNA of the CDR3: TGTGCCAGCACCTCCTGGGGCGGGATGTACTCCTACGAGCAGTACTTC. Translation gives CASTSWGGMYSYEQYF.

V usage is TRBV11-2 and J usage is TRBJ2-3; D might be TRBD2 (5 bases). Germline CDR1 reads SGHAT; CDR2 reads FQNNGV. The V and J ends lost 4 bases and 3 bases respectively, with 11 bases between them. CDR3 size: 14 residues. CDR3: CASSYGRRTDTQYF. For the CDR3, the DNA is TGTGCCAGCAGCTACGGACGGAGGACAGATACGCAGTATTTT.

This clone was counted a few times. The rearrangement links TRBV6-5 to TRBJ2-1; D call uncertain. Germline V lookup: CDR1 MNHEY, CDR2 SVGAGI. Trimming shortened V by 5 bases and J by 0 bases, and 8 bases separated the two germline ends. This CDR3 contains 14 residues. The CDR3 region is CASSIGSSYNEQFF. CDR3 DNA sequence: TGTGCCAGCAGTATTGGAAGCTCCTACAATGAGCAGTTCTTC.

This clone showed up just once. V and J are TRBV2 and TRBJ1-5, with 8 bases lining up with TRBD1. Germline CDR1 is SNHLY and CDR2 is FYNNEI. This CDR3 comprises 17 residues. The V gene end was trimmed by 5 bases and the J gene end by 6 bases; junction bases not matched to a gene: 15. The CDR3 coding sequence is TGTGCCAGCAGTCCTACTGACAGGGGTCCATTTTCTCAGCCCCAGCATTTT. This translates into CASSPTDRGPFSQPQHF.